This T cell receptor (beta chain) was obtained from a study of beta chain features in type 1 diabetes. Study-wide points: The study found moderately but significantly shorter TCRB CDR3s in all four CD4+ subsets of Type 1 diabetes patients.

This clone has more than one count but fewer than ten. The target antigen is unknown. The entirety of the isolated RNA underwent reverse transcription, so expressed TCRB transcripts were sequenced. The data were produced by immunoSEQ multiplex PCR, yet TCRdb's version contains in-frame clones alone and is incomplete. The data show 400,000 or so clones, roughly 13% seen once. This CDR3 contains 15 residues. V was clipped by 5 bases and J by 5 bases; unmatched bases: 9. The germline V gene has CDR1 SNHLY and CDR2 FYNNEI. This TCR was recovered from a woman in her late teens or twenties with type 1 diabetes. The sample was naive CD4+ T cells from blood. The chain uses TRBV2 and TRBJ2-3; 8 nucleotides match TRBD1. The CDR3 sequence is CASSTGDRRIDTQYF. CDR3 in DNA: TGTGCCAGCAGTACGGGGGACAGGAGAATAGATACGCAGTATTTT.